The entry that follows covers one TCR beta chain sequence. Its antigen remains unknown. This sample is part of a study of T cell responses to AZD1222 COVID-19 vaccine. Repertoires were generated with immunoSEQ multiplex PCR, while TCRdb's copy carries only in-frame clones and drops some. The sample shows approximately 130,000 clones, over 85% of them seen only once. Study-level findings and limits: Possibly, clonal diversity was underestimated; donors were largely white British and included more females.

CDR3 length: 12 amino acids. Germline V lookup: CDR1 SGHNT, CDR2 YYREEE (reference sequence). V dropped 0 bases and J dropped 7 bases, with 4 bases sitting between them. The genes are TRBV5-4 and TRBJ1-4, with D unresolved. Sequencing used peripheral blood, obtained on day 0 of AZD1222 vaccination. The origin of this receptor is an adult in good health. The CDR3 DNA reads as TGTGCCAGCAGCTTGGCCGGTGAAAAACTGTTTTTT. Translating it yields CASSLAGEKLFF.